The source of this T cell receptor (beta chain) is a study of immune characterization of retroperitoneal liposarcoma. TCRdb re-called the PCR reads with MiXCR, one entry per CDR3 protein. This repertoire shows approximately 13,000 distinct CDR3 sequences, less than 55% found once; its top ten account for roughly 12%. Deletions cut 3 bases from V and 2 bases from J, with 7 bases between. The CDR3 spans 13 residues. The chain links TRBV12-3 or TRBV12-4 to TRBJ1-1, with a tentative D call TRBD1 (5 bases). This TCR derives from a female donor with retroperitoneal liposarcoma. Sample: tumor tissue. The CDR3 DNA sequence: TGTGCCAGCAGTTTGAGGGGTAACACTGAAGCTTTCTTT. It encodes CASSLRGNTEAFF.